This paragraph reports one TCR beta chain. What it recognizes is unknown. CD45RO/CCR7/CD25/CD127/CD95/CD27 separated CD4+ naive, central memory, regulatory and stem cell-like memory cells by sorting. These data originate in a study of beta chain features in type 1 diabetes. The authors reverse transcribed all of the isolated RNA, so sequencing captured expressed TCRB transcripts. The data were produced by immunoSEQ multiplex PCR, yet TCRdb's version contains in-frame clones alone and is incomplete. The top ten hold 0.023% of the sample, which has 850,000 to 900,000 clones, 15% to 20% seen once. The CDR3 spans 15 residues. Trimming removed 4 bases at V and 6 bases at J, with 16 bases between. Germline CDR1 reads LGHNA; CDR2 reads YSLEER. Study results and limitations: For Type 1 diabetes patients, all four CD4+ subsets carried TCRB CDR3s that were moderately but significantly shorter. Sequencing of cDNA might inflate the share of cells that strongly express TCR. Diminished insertions and augmented deletions at VDJ junctions characterized type 1 diabetes patients.

The chain carries TRBV4-3 and TRBJ1-5; D is perhaps TRBD1 (5 bases). The specimen was naive CD4+ T cells from blood. This receptor was obtained from a woman under 30 in good health. CDR3 DNA sequence: TGCGCCAGCAGCCCGGGGACGGTTATGGGTCAGCCCCAGCATTTT. Translation: CASSPGTVMGQPQHF.